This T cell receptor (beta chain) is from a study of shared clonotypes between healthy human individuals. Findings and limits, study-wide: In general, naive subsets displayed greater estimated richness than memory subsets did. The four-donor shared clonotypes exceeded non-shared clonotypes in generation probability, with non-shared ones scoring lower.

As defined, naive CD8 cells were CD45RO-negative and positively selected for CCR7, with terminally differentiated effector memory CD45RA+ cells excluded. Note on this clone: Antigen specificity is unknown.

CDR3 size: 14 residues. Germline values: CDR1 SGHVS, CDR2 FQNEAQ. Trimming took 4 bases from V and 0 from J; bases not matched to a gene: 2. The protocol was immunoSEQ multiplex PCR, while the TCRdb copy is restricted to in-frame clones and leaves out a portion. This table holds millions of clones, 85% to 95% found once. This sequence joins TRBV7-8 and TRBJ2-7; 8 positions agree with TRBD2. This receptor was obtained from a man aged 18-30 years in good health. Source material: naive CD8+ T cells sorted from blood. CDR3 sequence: CASSYSGTSYEQYF. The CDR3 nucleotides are TGTGCCAGCAGCTATAGCGGGACCTCCTACGAGCAGTACTTC. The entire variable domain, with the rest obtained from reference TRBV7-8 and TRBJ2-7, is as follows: GAGVSQSPRYKVAKRGQDVALRCDPISGHVSLFWYQQALGQGPEFLTYFQNEAQLDKSGLPSDRFFAERPEGSVSTLKIQRTQQEDSAVYLCASSYSGTSYEQYFGPGTRLTVT.